The 20 T cell receptor beta chains below were found in one sample sequenced in a study of technical replicates of blood from a few donors. TCRdb keeps only in-frame clones here, not all; method: immunoSEQ multiplex PCR. Here the sample spans around 72,000 clones, roughly 90% being singletons. The material sequenced was PBMCs. The receptors originated from a human donor in good health. Some clones in this sample may be carry-over from other donors' samples.

This clone was detected once. CDR3 bases: TGTGCCAGCAGTTCACAGGAGTTCGCTTCACCCCTCCACTTT. As protein: CASSSQEFASPLHF. This chain joins TRBV6-5 and TRBJ1-6, with D perhaps matching TRBD1 (5 bases). Germline V gene lookup returns CDR1 MNHEY and CDR2 SVGAGI. There are 14 residues in the CDR3. Trimming removed 4 bases from V and 9 bases from J, with 13 bases in between.

The chain joins TRBV29-1 to TRBJ1-2; D call uncertain. Trimming left V 0 bases short and J 5 bases short, with 10 bases between. CDR3 size: 13 residues. Germline lookup yields CDR1 SQVTM and CDR2 ANQGSEA. CDR3 sequence: CSVEDQQKYGYTF. DNA of the CDR3: TGCAGCGTTGAAGATCAACAGAAGTATGGCTACACCTTC.

This clone appeared a single time. The chain joins TRBV21-1 to TRBJ2-2; TRBD2 is the table's D call and was not checked against the DNA. TRBV21-1 is an annotated pseudogene. This CDR3 contains 18 residues. CDR3 sequence reads: CASSKFPAGALNTGELFF. The CDR3 DNA reads TGTGCCAGCAGCAAATTCCCAGCGGGGGCCCTCAACACCGGGGAGCTGTTTTTT.

This clone was picked up a small number of times. This chain joins TRBV6-5 and TRBJ1-1; maybe TRBD1 (6 bases). The CDR3 spans 13 residues. Germline loops: CDR1 MNHEY, CDR2 SVGAGI. V lost 6 bases and J 3 bases, leaving 11 bases between the germline ends. The DNA for the CDR3 is TGTGCCAGCAGGCGGACAGCGGACACTGAAGCTTTCTTT. It is translated as CASRRTADTEAFF.

The J gene is TRBJ1-6, the V gene TRBV5-1; D gene ambiguous. This CDR3 spans 13 amino acids. V was trimmed by 2 bases and J by 10 bases, leaving 10 bases between them. Germline V gives CDR1 SGHRS, CDR2 YFSETQ. CDR3 region: CASSFRDVSPLHF. The DNA of the CDR3 is TGCGCCAGCAGCTTCCGGGATGTCTCACCCCTCCACTTT.

The rearrangement links TRBV5-4 to TRBJ2-2; 7 bases fit TRBD1. This CDR3 spans 14 amino acids. V lost 6 bases, J lost 1 base, and 3 bases stayed unmatched. Germline values: CDR1 SGHNT, CDR2 YYREEE (reference sequence). CDR3 coding DNA: TGTGCCAGCACCCGGACAGGGAACACCGGGGAGCTGTTTTTT. This translates into CASTRTGNTGELFF.

The rearrangement uses TRBV7-8 and TRBJ2-1; D gene unclear. The CDR3 is 14 amino acids. CDR1 SGHVS and CDR2 FQNEAQ come from the germline V gene. V was clipped by 5 bases and J by 7 bases, with 15 bases between them. The CDR3 sequence is CASSRTRLANEQFF. Here the CDR3 DNA reads TGTGCCAGCAGCCGTACGAGGTTGGCGAATGAGCAGTTCTTC.

The chain couples TRBV2 to TRBJ1-3, with unresolved D. Germline CDR1 and CDR2: SNHLY and FYNNEI. Trimming shortened V by 6 bases and J by 0 bases, and 6 bases separated the two germline ends. This CDR3 contains 13 residues. The CDR3 spells CASSPSSGNTIYF. The CDR3 region has the DNA TGTGCCAGCAGCCCCTCCTCTGGAAACACCATATATTTT.

This clone appeared once. The genes are TRBV4-2 and TRBJ2-3; 9 bases map to TRBD1. This CDR3 is 15 amino acids long. In germline, CDR1 is LGHNA, CDR2 YNFKEQ. Trimming cost V 4 bases and J 4 bases; bases outside gene matches: 6. CDR3 loop: CASSRRGDRADTQYF. DNA for the CDR3: TGTGCCAGCAGCCGGAGAGGGGACAGGGCAGATACGCAGTATTTT.

The CDR3 DNA reads TGTGCCAGCAGCGAGACAGGGAGTTGGAACGAGCAGTACTTC. Protein: CASSETGSWNEQYF. The chain has TRBV5-4 and TRBJ2-7, with TRBD1 matching over 7 bases. Trimming took 4 bases from V and 5 from J; bases not matched to a gene: 9. Germline assignment: CDR1 SGHNT and CDR2 YYREEE (reference sequence). This CDR3 spans 14 amino acids. Together with reference TRBV5-4 and TRBJ2-7, the CDR3 gives the full variable domain: ETGVTQSPTHLIKTRGQQVTLRCSSQSGHNTVSWYQQALGQGPQFIFQYYREEENGRGNFPPRFSGLQFPNYSSELNVNALELDDSALYLCASSETGSWNEQYFGPGTRLTVT.

V and J are TRBV5-1 and TRBJ1-2, with D possibly TRBD1 on 6 matching bases. Trimming cost V 4 bases and J 7 bases, with 17 bases left between them. The V gene's germline CDR1 is SGHRS and CDR2 YFSETQ. The CDR3 totals 14 residues. The CDR3 coding sequence is TGCGCCAGCAGCGATAGGCGGCAGGGGCTTGGCTACACCTTC. This sequence encodes CASSDRRQGLGYTF.

This clone was found once. This chain uses TRBV7-2 with TRBJ2-7, with D possibly TRBD1 on 5 matching bases. CDR1 is SGHTA and CDR2 is FQGNSA in the germline V gene. V shed 5 bases and J shed 7 bases, with 12 bases lying between them. The CDR3 consists of 12 residues. CDR3 region: CASSPRAGEQYF. The CDR3, as DNA: TGTGCCAGCAGCCCCAGGGCCGGAGAGCAGTACTTC.

The chain recombines TRBV5-6 with TRBJ2-1, with 8 bases identical to TRBD2. CDR1 and CDR2 (germline): SGHDT, YYEEEE. The CDR3 totals 16 residues. V trimming: 5 bases; J trimming: 8 bases; junction bases outside the gene matches: 15. This CDR3 is CASRHGTGGRLDEQFF. Written as DNA, the CDR3 is TGTGCCAGCAGACATGGAACGGGGGGGCGCTTAGATGAGCAGTTCTTC.

V and J are TRBV4-2 and TRBJ1-2, with D maybe TRBD1 (5 bases). The CDR3 sequence is 15 residues long. V lost 0 bases and J lost 8, with 16 bases in between. Germline CDR1 LGHNA, CDR2 YNFKEQ. The CDR3 DNA sequence: TGTGCCAGCAGCCAAGAAGGTCAGGGCCGAGGAGGCTACACCTTC. It is translated as CASSQEGQGRGGYTF.

V and J are TRBV7-2 and TRBJ2-2, with a tentative D call TRBD2 (5 bases). This CDR3 comprises 11 residues. V was trimmed by 11 bases and J by 5 bases, leaving 9 bases between them. Germline CDR1 and CDR2: SGHTA and FQGNSA. Written as DNA, the CDR3 is TGTGCCGTCGGGGAGACCGGGGAGCTGTTTTTT. This encodes CAVGETGELFF.

This clone was counted ten times or more. The chain joins TRBV4-3 to TRBJ2-1, with a possible D match to TRBD1 (7 bases). The germline V gene encodes CDR1 LGHNA and CDR2 YSLEER. This CDR3 contains 16 residues. V dropped 0 bases and J dropped 4 bases, with 13 bases sitting between them. The DNA of the CDR3 is TGCGCCAGCAGCCAAGATATGGGGGGACAGTACAATGAGCAGTTCTTC. It is translated as CASSQDMGGQYNEQFF.

The chain has TRBV11-2 and TRBJ2-3; 8 bases fit TRBD1. The germline gives CDR1 SGHAT, CDR2 FQNNGV. The junction had 13 bases not matched to a gene; V was cut back by 5 bases and J by 6 bases. The CDR3 loop spans 16 amino acids. DNA for the CDR3: TGTGCCAGCAGCCAAGAGGGGACAGGCTTAACCGATACGCAGTATTTT. As protein: CASSQEGTGLTDTQYF.

The genes are TRBV9 and TRBJ2-3; 9 nucleotides line up with TRBD2. In germline, CDR1 is SGDLS, CDR2 YYNGEE. The CDR3 covers 16 residues. The trim removed 1 base at V and 3 bases at J, leaving 6 bases unmatched. In DNA form, the CDR3 reads TGTGCCAGCAGCGTACTTAGCGGGGGAGGGACAGATACGCAGTATTTT. Protein: CASSVLSGGGTDTQYF.

This clone has only a few counts. V is TRBV4-2 and J is TRBJ1-2; D gene ambiguous. Per germline, CDR1 LGHNA and CDR2 YNFKEQ. The germline V and J ends were trimmed by 0 bases and 4 bases, with 12 bases remaining between them. The CDR3 runs to 15 residues. The CDR3 here is CASSQDLQQTYGYTF. The CDR3 DNA reads TGTGCCAGCAGCCAAGATCTTCAACAGACCTATGGCTACACCTTC.

This clone has just a few counts. The rearrangement joins TRBV5-1 to TRBJ2-1; TRBD1 is a possible D gene (5 bases). V gave up 2 bases and J gave up 3 bases, with 9 bases separating them. This CDR3 has 14 residues. Germline assignment: CDR1 SGHRS and CDR2 YFSETQ. The CDR3 DNA sequence: TGCGCCAGCAGCTTAGCACAGGACTACAATGAGCAGTTCTTC. Its protein product is CASSLAQDYNEQFF.